This TCR beta chain was sequenced in a study of T cell changes during pregnancy in multiple sclerosis. CDR3 length: 16 amino acids. V lost 0 bases and J lost 4, with 14 bases in between. Germline CDR1 is MGHRA and CDR2 is YSYEKL. Sequencing was performed with immunoSEQ multiplex PCR; in TCRdb, only in-frame clones are kept and a portion is missing. The data show about 22,000 clones, with approximately 84% seen just once and approximately 8% held by the top ten. The source is a female donor with multiple sclerosis, enrolled in a pregnancy study. Sequenced material: CD8+ T cells from peripheral blood mononuclear cells, taken after pregnancy. This chain joins TRBV4-1 and TRBJ2-3; maybe TRBD1 (6 bases). CDR3 DNA: TGCGCCAGCAGCCAAGAACCTGGTCCAGGGGCAGATACGCAGTATTTT. It yields the protein CASSQEPGPGADTQYF.